This TCR beta chain was identified in a study of a mutant IDH1 vaccine in newly diagnosed glioma (dated by TCRdb to about 2021). Study-wide context: Eight vaccinations were administered to patients in weeks 1, 3, 5, 7, 11, 15, 19 and 23, corresponding to visits V03 through V10. Prior to enrollment, standard therapy consisting of radiotherapy alone, temozolomide alone, or radiochemotherapy with temozolomide had been administered to patients, with the combination being received by most patients. Longitudinal TCRB deep sequencing was done for some 25 treated patients, wherever samples were available for exploratory analyses. Peripheral blood samples were drawn at six visits, namely V03 (baseline), V05, V07, V10, V12 and V13. Of the approximately 30 treated patients, approximately 62% were male and approximately 40% were female, and a mean age of roughly 40 years was recorded. Vaccination was initiated 4-6 weeks after radiotherapy alone, or concurrently with temozolomide cycles in the chemotherapy-containing groups. Broad study findings and their caveats: PBMC samples for TCRB deep sequencing were selected based on availability. The authors stated that sample limitations prevented analyses of patient blood samples from being reproduced. Changes in the top peripheral T cell clonotypes picked up by TCRB sequencing did not appear to be linked to pseudoprogression. Across multiple MHC alleles, vaccine-induced immune responses were seen in more than 80% of patients.

Taken from cysteine to phenylalanine, the CDR3 has 12 residues. The kept DNA is CDR3 alone, 36 bases in frame from the first base. A distance of 9 bases separates the germline ends of V and J, which lose 6 bases and 4 bases respectively. The germline V gene (reference sequence) sets CDR1 to MNHNY and CDR2 to SVGAGI. Remarks on this clone: The specificity of this receptor is unknown. Base quality data are lacking; no much larger clone is found one base away.

Read against the paper, the sample's time point label means: week 11, during vaccination. A 20-mer mutant IDH1 peptide at 300 micrograms in Montanide made up each vaccine dose, which was injected subcutaneously together with topical imiquimod. Donors had newly diagnosed WHO grade 3 or 4 IDH1-mutant astrocytomas with loss of nuclear ATRX. The samples were drawn from NOA16, a multicentre, single-arm, open-label phase I trial in Germany that tested a mutant IDH1 peptide vaccine in humans for the first time. Genomic DNA for TCRB sequencing was extracted from EDTA blood using the DNeasy Blood and Tissue Kit. The method behind the library was the immunoSEQ multiplex PCR assay. Following the manufacturer's protocol, the hsTCRB Kit was used to amplify rearranged TCR beta chain sequences. An Illumina MiSeq was used to sequence the TCRB libraries. Processing in the source paper ran as follows. The kit vendor's proprietary platform handled demultiplexing, trimming and gene mapping. The source is immuneACCESS, and TCRdb retained only in-frame sequences with V and J called. Part of the clones is not carried over; for the studies checked, unresolved V genes explain less than half of this, and the remainder is unexplained. The DNA was the basis for D and trimming; V, J and clone size are from that table. The sample includes about 64,000 clones, with roughly 80% observed a single time. The ten largest clones capture approximately 9.1% of the sample.

This material consisted of PBMCs, taken from a glioma patient whose treatment included an IDH1 peptide vaccine. This TCR came from a woman aged 45 to 65 with glioma. This sequence uses TRBV6-6 and TRBJ1-2; the best D guess is TRBD1, with 5 bases matching. The CDR3 reads CASRQDSYGYTF. The DNA sequence is TGTGCCAGCAGACAAGACAGCTATGGCTACACCTTC.